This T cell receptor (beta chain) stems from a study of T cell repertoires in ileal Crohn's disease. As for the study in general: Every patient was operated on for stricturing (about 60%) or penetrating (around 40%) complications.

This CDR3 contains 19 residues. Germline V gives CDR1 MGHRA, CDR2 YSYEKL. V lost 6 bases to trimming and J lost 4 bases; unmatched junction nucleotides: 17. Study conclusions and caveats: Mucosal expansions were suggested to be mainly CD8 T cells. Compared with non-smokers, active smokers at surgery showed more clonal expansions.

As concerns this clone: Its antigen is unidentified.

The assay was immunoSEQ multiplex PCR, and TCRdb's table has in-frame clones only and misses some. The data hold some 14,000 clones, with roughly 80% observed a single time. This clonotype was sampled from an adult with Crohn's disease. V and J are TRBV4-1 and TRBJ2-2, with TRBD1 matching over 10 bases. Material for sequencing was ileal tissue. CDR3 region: CASRSSGTGVLGGTGELFF. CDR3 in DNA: TGCGCCAGCAGATCCTCCGGGACAGGGGTCCTGGGGGGCACCGGGGAGCTGTTTTTT.